This TCR beta chain was profiled in a study of blood T cell repertoires in COVID-19. Study as a whole: Some COVID-19 samples were acute and others convalescent; all came from the United States, Italy and Spain. PBMCs, B-cell-depleted T cells, or T cells provided the cDNA or gDNA that made up the material.

Under the authors' procedure: Reference gene primer amplification in the assay estimated nucleated cell counts. Measured with immunoSEQ multiplex PCR; TCRdb has only the in-frame clones, and not every one. The V and J calls and the clone size are those of that table, but D and trimming were determined from the DNA. The table shows over 45,000 clones, with less than 90% occurring only once. Trimming pared 3 bases from V and 5 bases from J, leaving 14 bases between. Germline CDR1 reads MNHEY; CDR2 reads SMNVEV (reference sequence). The CDR3 is 15 residues long. V gene TRBV27 combines with J gene TRBJ1-5, with TRBD1 as a possible D gene (5 bases). The TCR sequence derives from a human donor in a cohort sampled during active COVID-19. Sequencing was done on a sample of peripheral blood. The chain's CDR3 is CASSFEAGKHQPQHF. CDR3 sequence (DNA): TGTGCCAGCAGTTTTGAGGCAGGGAAACATCAGCCCCAGCATTTT.